The 21 T cell receptor beta chains presented below share a single source sample, sequenced in a study of control samples from healthy donors and cancer patients. Repertoires were generated with immunoSEQ multiplex PCR, while TCRdb's copy carries only in-frame clones and drops some. The sample holds about 65,000 clones; 90% are singletons and the top ten take 0.95% to 1.5%. The source material was PBMCs. The receptors originated from a woman aged 45 to 65 with colorectal cancer.

The chain uses TRBV2 and TRBJ1-2, with 9 bases fitting TRBD1. The V gene's germline CDR1 is SNHLY and CDR2 FYNNEI. The length of the CDR3 is 16 residues. Losses at the gene ends were 4 bases for V and 2 bases for J; bases not matched to a gene: 8. This CDR3 reads CASSGEQGALNYGYTF. The CDR3 bases are TGTGCCAGCAGTGGGGAACAGGGGGCGTTAAACTATGGCTACACCTTC. Using reference TRBV2 and TRBJ1-2 for the parts outside the CDR3, the full variable domain is EPEVTQTPSHQVTQMGQEVILRCVPISNHLYFYWYRQILGQKVEFLVSFYNNEISEKSEIFDDQFSVERPDGSNFTLKIRSTKLEDSAMYFCASSGEQGALNYGYTFGSGTRLTVV.

The chain recombines TRBV2 with TRBJ1-2, with D uncertain. CDR3 length: 10 residues. In germline, CDR1 is SNHLY, CDR2 FYNNEI. With 3 bases removed from V and 6 bases from J, the gap between germline ends came to 2 bases. The DNA for the CDR3 is TGTGCCAGCAGTGACCATGGCTACACCTTC. Protein product: CASSDHGYTF.

The rearrangement links TRBV2 to TRBJ1-1; D ambiguous. The CDR3 runs to 12 residues. The germline V gene encodes CDR1 SNHLY and CDR2 FYNNEI. V was trimmed by 3 bases and J by 7 bases, leaving 9 bases between them. The CDR3 DNA is TGTGCCAGCAGTGAGAGGGCCTATGAAGCTTTCTTT. Translation: CASSERAYEAFF. Together with reference TRBV2 and TRBJ1-1, the CDR3 gives the full variable domain: EPEVTQTPSHQVTQMGQEVILRCVPISNHLYFYWYRQILGQKVEFLVSFYNNEISEKSEIFDDQFSVERPDGSNFTLKIRSTKLEDSAMYFCASSERAYEAFFGQGTRLTVV.

This clone has more than one count but fewer than ten. This chain connects TRBV11-2 to TRBJ1-1, with D possibly matching TRBD1 (6 bases). The ends were cut back, 5 bases at V and 1 base at J, with 14 bases in the middle. This CDR3 region has 15 residues. Germline CDR1 and CDR2: SGHAT and FQNNGV. In DNA, the CDR3 is TGTGCCAGCAGCCCAAGGTCGACAGGGAACACTGAAGCTTTCTTT. It codes for CASSPRSTGNTEAFF.

This clone has a single count. The rearrangement joins TRBV11-3 to TRBJ2-7; D tentatively fits TRBD1 or TRBD2 (5 bases each). The V and J ends lost 0 bases and 3 bases respectively, with 12 bases between them. CDR1 and CDR2 (germline): SGHNT, YENEEA. CDR3 length: 15 residues. CDR3 bases: TGTGCCAGCAGCTTAGAGGCTGCAGGGAGCTACGAGCAGTACTTC. Its translation: CASSLEAAGSYEQYF.

The rearrangement joins TRBV5-1 to TRBJ1-2; tentatively, D is TRBD1 (6 bases). Germline CDR1 reads SGHRS; CDR2 reads YFSETQ. The CDR3 is 15 amino acids. Deletions cut 3 bases from V and 4 bases from J, with 16 bases between. The CDR3: CASSSTLEGGYGYTF. The DNA of the CDR3 is TGCGCCAGCAGCTCCACCTTGGAGGGGGGCTATGGCTACACCTTC.

This clone appeared a few times. The chain uses TRBV5-4 and TRBJ2-5, with D possibly TRBD1 on 6 matching bases. The CDR3 consists of 13 residues. Deletions cut 4 bases from V and 3 bases from J, with 10 bases between. CDR1 and CDR2 from the germline V gene are SGHNT and YYREEE (reference sequence). CDR3 DNA: TGTGCCAGCAGCAAGAACAGGGAAGAGACCCAGTACTTC. Amino acid sequence: CASSKNREETQYF.

The chain recombines TRBV2 with TRBJ1-1; D might be TRBD1 (5 bases). Trimming removed 4 bases from V and 10 bases from J, with 22 bases in between. Germline V lookup: CDR1 SNHLY, CDR2 FYNNEI. CDR3 length: 15 residues. CDR3 amino acids: CASSVNPVDSGGAFF. In DNA form, the CDR3 reads TGTGCCAGCAGTGTCAACCCCGTTGATTCCGGGGGAGCTTTCTTT.

The chain recombines TRBV10-1 with TRBJ1-1, with TRBD1 matching 7 bases. CDR3 length equals 14 residues. Germline V lookup: CDR1 WNHNN, CDR2 SYGVQD (reference sequence). J gave up 1 base and V 6 bases, and 5 bases lay outside the gene matches. The CDR3 DNA reads as TGCGCCAGCAGCACCGGGACAGAGAACACTGAAGCTTTCTTT. Its protein is CASSTGTENTEAFF.

The chain employs TRBV19 and TRBJ2-7; perhaps TRBD2 as D (6 bases). Germline CDR1 reads LNHDA; CDR2 reads SQIVND (reference sequence). The CDR3 contains 12 residues. Trimming took 9 bases from V and 7 from J, leaving 16 bases between them. This chain's CDR3 is CASHYVGGEQYF. DNA of the CDR3: TGTGCCAGCCACTATGTGGGGGGTGAGCAGTACTTC.

The gene calls are TRBV16 and TRBJ1-5, with D unresolved. Between the trimmed V and J ends, which lost 4 bases and 2 bases, there was a span of 12 bases. Looked up from germline, CDR1 is KGHSY and CDR2 is FQNENV. The CDR3 is 15 amino acids. Here the CDR3 DNA reads TGTGCCAGCAGCCCTGTGGCGGTCGGCAATCAGCCCCAGCATTTT. It codes for CASSPVAVGNQPQHF.

V gene TRBV10-3 combines with J gene TRBJ2-7, with 9 bases fitting TRBD1. With 4 bases clipped from V and 3 bases from J, the junction kept 10 bases outside the gene matches. Germline assignment: CDR1 ENHRY and CDR2 SYGVKD. The CDR3 contains 16 residues. The CDR3 nucleotides are TGTGCCATCAGTGGATTTAGGGACAGGGTCTTCTACGAGCAGTACTTC. It yields the protein CAISGFRDRVFYEQYF.

CDR3 DNA: TGTGCCAGCAGTGAAGCCTCGCGCCCTGACGAGCAGTACTTC. Protein sequence: CASSEASRPDEQYF. This chain connects TRBV2 to TRBJ2-7; the D is unclear. Trimming removed 0 bases at V and 5 bases at J, with 11 bases between. Germline V lookup: CDR1 SNHLY, CDR2 FYNNEI. CDR3 length: 14 residues.

The rearrangement joins TRBV30 to TRBJ2-7, with D uncertain. The germline CDR1 and CDR2 sequences are GTSNPN and SVGIG (reference sequence). The CDR3 is 12 amino acids. Trimming removed 3 bases from V and 8 bases from J, with 14 bases in between. CDR3 residues: CAWSETPLKQYF. The CDR3 coding sequence is TGTGCCTGGAGCGAGACCCCTCTCAAGCAGTACTTC. Full variable domain (missing parts from reference TRBV30 and TRBJ2-7): SQTIHQWPATLVQPVGSPLSLECTVEGTSNPNLYWYRQAAGRGLQLLFYSVGIGQISSEVPQNLSASRPQDRQFILSSKKLLLSDSGFYLCAWSETPLKQYFGPGTRLTVT.

CDR3 in amino acids: CASSIGGDNSPLHF. CDR3 sequence (DNA): TGTGCCAGTAGTATAGGCGGGGATAATTCACCCCTCCACTTT. The chain carries TRBV19 and TRBJ1-6; D is ambiguous. CDR3 length equals 14 residues. From germline, CDR1 is LNHDA and CDR2 SQIVND (reference sequence). Trimming stripped 1 base from V and 5 bases from J, with 6 bases between.

The CDR3 sequence: CASSEVLRQGEAFF. In DNA, the CDR3 is TGTGCCAGCAGTGAAGTTCTAAGGCAGGGCGAAGCTTTCTTT. This sequence joins TRBV6-1 and TRBJ1-1; perhaps TRBD1 as D (5 bases). The CDR3 contains 14 residues. Germline CDR1 is MNHNS and CDR2 is SASEGT. V was cut by 1 base and J by 8 bases, with 14 bases left in between.

This clone has only one observation. The rearrangement links TRBV12-3 or TRBV12-4 to TRBJ2-2; D might be TRBD2 (5 bases). V was clipped by 6 bases and J by 7 bases, with 12 bases between them. CDR3 size: 13 residues. Here the CDR3 reads CASRLGEGGELFF. CDR3 nucleotide sequence: TGTGCCAGCAGACTGGGAGAGGGCGGGGAGCTGTTTTTT.

This chain links TRBV18 with TRBJ1-1; D is unclear. Trimming removed 3 bases from V and 1 base from J, with 9 bases in between. This CDR3 has 14 residues. The V gene's germline CDR1 is KGHSH and CDR2 LQKENI. This CDR3 is CASSPAGRNTEAFF. CDR3 DNA: TGTGCCAGCTCACCGGCCGGAAGGAACACTGAAGCTTTCTTT.

This chain links TRBV10-3 with TRBJ2-5; 7 nucleotides line up with TRBD2. Germline assignment: CDR1 ENHRY and CDR2 SYGVKD. After removal of 0 bases from V and 1 base from J, the junction contained 5 bases not matched to a gene. The CDR3 is made up of 16 amino acids. In DNA form, the CDR3 reads TGTGCCATCAGTGAGTCCGGCGGGGGAGGCCAAGAGACCCAGTACTTC. It translates to CAISESGGGGQETQYF.

The chain has TRBV7-2 and TRBJ2-1; D might be TRBD1 (5 bases). V was cut by 1 base and J by 12 bases, with 13 bases left in between. The CDR3 is 13 amino acids. Germline loops: CDR1 SGHTA, CDR2 FQGNSA. CDR3 sequence reads: CASSLVPTASQFF. In DNA, the CDR3 is TGTGCCAGCAGCTTAGTCCCGACAGCCTCGCAGTTCTTC.

The V gene is TRBV2, the J gene TRBJ2-3; TRBD2 agrees at 9 bases. V dropped 6 bases and J dropped 5; count of bases not matched to a gene: 3. The germline CDR1 and CDR2 sequences are SNHLY and FYNNEI. This CDR3 spans 13 amino acids. Written as DNA, the CDR3 is TGTGCCAGCAGAGCGGGGGGCGTAGATACGCAGTATTTT. It translates to CASRAGGVDTQYF.